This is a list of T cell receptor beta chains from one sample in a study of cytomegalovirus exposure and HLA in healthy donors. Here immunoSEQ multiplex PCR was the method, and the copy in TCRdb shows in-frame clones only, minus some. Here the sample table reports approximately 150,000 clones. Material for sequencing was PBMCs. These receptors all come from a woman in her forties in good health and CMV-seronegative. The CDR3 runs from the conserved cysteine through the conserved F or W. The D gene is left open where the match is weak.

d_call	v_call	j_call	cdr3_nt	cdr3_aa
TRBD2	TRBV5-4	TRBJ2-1	TGTGCCGCCTCCTCGGGAGCGGGGTATGACAATGAGCAGTTCTTC	CAASSGAGYDNEQFF
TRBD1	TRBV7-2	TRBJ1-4	TGTGCCAGCAGCCGCCGGACAGGGACTAATGAAAAACTGTTTTTT	CASSRRTGTNEKLFF
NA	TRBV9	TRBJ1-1	TGTGCCAGCAGCGCGGAGGGGAACATGAACACTGAAGCTTTCTTT	CASSAEGNMNTEAFF
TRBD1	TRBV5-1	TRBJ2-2	TGCGCCAGCAGCCAGACAGGGATAACGAACACCGGGGAGCTGTTTTTT	CASSQTGITNTGELFF
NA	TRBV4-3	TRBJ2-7	TGCGCCAGCAGCCAAGATCGAACAGGGAGGGCCTACGAGCAGTACTTC	CASSQDRTGRAYEQYF
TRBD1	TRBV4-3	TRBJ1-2	TGCGCCAGCAGCCAAGGGACAGGGGATGGCTACACCTTC	CASSQGTGDGYTF
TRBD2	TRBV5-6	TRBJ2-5	TGTGCCAGCAGCTTGACTAGCGGGGGACCGCGGGAGACCCAGTACTTC	CASSLTSGGPRETQYF
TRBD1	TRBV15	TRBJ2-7	TGTGCCACCAGCAGAGGGATGGACAGGGCGGGTTACGAGCAGTACTTC	CATSRGMDRAGYEQYF
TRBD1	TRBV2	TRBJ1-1	TGTGCCAGCAGTAACGACAGGGGGAACACTGAAGCTTTCTTT	CASSNDRGNTEAFF
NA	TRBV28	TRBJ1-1	TGTGCCAGCAGTTTATACGCTACAGGAGAGGCTGAAGCTTTCTTT	CASSLYATGEAEAFF
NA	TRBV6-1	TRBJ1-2	TGTGCCAGCAAATTTGGACAGAGCTATGGCTACACCTTC	CASKFGQSYGYTF
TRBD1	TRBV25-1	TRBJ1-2	TGTGCCAGCAGGCCCGGGACAGGGAACTACACCTTC	CASRPGTGNYTF
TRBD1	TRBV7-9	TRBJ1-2	TGTGCCAGCAGCTTAGATCTACAGGGGTCCTATGGCTACACCTTC	CASSLDLQGSYGYTF
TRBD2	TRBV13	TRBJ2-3	TGTGCCAGCGGTACTAGCGGCACAGATACGCAGTATTTT	CASGTSGTDTQYF
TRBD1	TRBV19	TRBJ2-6	TGTGCCAGTAGTCGGGGACAGGGGTCTGGGGCCAACGTCCTGACTTTC	CASSRGQGSGANVLTF
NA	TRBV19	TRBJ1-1	TGTGCCAGTAGTATTAATAACAGGGCGGACACTGAAGCTTTCTTT	CASSINNRADTEAFF
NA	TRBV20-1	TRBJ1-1	TGCACCACCGGGGATGATGAAGCTTTCTTT	CTTGDDEAFF
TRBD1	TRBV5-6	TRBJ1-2	TGTGCCAGCAGCTTGCAGGGGGCGGGCGGCTACACCTTC	CASSLQGAGGYTF
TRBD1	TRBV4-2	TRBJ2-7	TGTGCCAGCAGCCAATCCGAGGGACAGGGACCGTACGAGCAGTACTTC	CASSQSEGQGPYEQYF
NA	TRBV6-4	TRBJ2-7	TGTGCCAGCAGTGACACCCCACAGCCCTACGAGCAGTACTTC	CASSDTPQPYEQYF
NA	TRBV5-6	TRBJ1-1	TGTGCCAGCGGGCACATTATGAACACTGAAGCTTTCTTT	CASGHIMNTEAFF
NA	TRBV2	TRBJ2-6	TGTGCCAGCAGTGATGGGCGCTTCTCTGGGGCCAACGTCCTGACTTTC	CASSDGRFSGANVLTF
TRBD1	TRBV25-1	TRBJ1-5	TGTGCCAGCAGTCGGGACAGCTATCAGCCCCAGCATTTT	CASSRDSYQPQHF
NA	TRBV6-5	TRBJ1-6	TGTGCCATCTCTCAGTCGGGAAATTCACCCCTCCACTTT	CAISQSGNSPLHF
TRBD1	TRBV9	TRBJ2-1	TGTGCCAGCAGCGGATCGAATGTCATAGGTCCTACCGGGACAGGGAATGAGCAGTTCTTC	CASSGSNVIGPTGTGNEQFF
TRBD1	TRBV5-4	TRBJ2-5	TGTGCCAGCAGCTTAACCGGGACAGGGGAAGAGACCCAGTACTTC	CASSLTGTGEETQYF
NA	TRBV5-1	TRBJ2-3	TGCGCCAGCAGAGAGTCCCACACAGATACGCAGTATTTT	CASRESHTDTQYF
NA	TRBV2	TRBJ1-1	TGTGCCAGCAGGGAAGGGTCCCCGGGGGCTTTCTTT	CASREGSPGAFF
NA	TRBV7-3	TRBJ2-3	TGTGCCAGCAGCTCATTAGGCACAGATACGCAGTATTTT	CASSSLGTDTQYF
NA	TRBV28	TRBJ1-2	TGTGCCAGCAGTTTAATCGGTGAGGGGGGGCGCCGGAATGGCTACACCTTC	CASSLIGEGGRRNGYTF
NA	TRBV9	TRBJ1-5	TGTGCCAGCAGCGTAGCTACAGGGCTCGGGCAGCCCCAGCATTTT	CASSVATGLGQPQHF
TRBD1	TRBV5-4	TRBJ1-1	TGTGCCAGCAGCCGACAGGGGTCGAACACTGAAGCTTTCTTT	CASSRQGSNTEAFF
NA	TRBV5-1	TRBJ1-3	TGCGCCAGCAGCTTGAACAGGGCTACTGGAAACACCATATATTTT	CASSLNRATGNTIYF
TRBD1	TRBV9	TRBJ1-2	TGTGCCAGCAGCCATTCTCCGGGACAGGGAATCGGTGGCTACACCTTC	CASSHSPGQGIGGYTF
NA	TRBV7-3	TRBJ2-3	TGTGCCAGCAGCCAGGGAGGAGGGGCAGATACGCAGTATTTT	CASSQGGGADTQYF
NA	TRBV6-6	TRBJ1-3	TGTGCCAGCAGTTTCCGGGACACTTACTCTGGAAACACCATATATTTT	CASSFRDTYSGNTIYF
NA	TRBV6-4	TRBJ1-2	TGTGCCAGCAGTCCCCAGGGGCGAGCCTATGGCTACACCTTC	CASSPQGRAYGYTF
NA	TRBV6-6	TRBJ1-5	TGTGCCAGCAATGAGGGAGGCAATCAGCCCCAGCATTTT	CASNEGGNQPQHF